Listed below are T cell receptor beta chains from one sample, sequenced in a study of Graves' ophthalmopathy and Graves' hyperthyroidism. TCRdb recomputed calls from the multiplex PCR reads with MiXCR, one row per CDR3 protein. The table shows hundreds of thousands of distinct CDR3 sequences, with approximately 15% occurring only once. The material sequenced was blood. Receptors originate from a woman aged 25 to 45 with Graves' ophthalmopathy. Each CDR3 is given with its conserved first and last residue. D genes are given only for firm matches. Where a row states a size, it is once, few, many or the class of an expanded clone; other rows omit it.

J gene | V gene | D gene | clone size | CDR3 DNA | CDR3 protein
TRBJ1-5 | TRBV12-3/TRBV12-4 | NA | once | TGTGCCAGCAGTTTCGCAGGGTGGATGAATCAGCCCCAGCATTTT | CASSFAGWMNQPQHF
TRBJ1-5 | TRBV6-1 | NA | many | TGTGCCAGCAGTGAGTATGCAGGGCGATACAATCAGCCCCAGCATTTT | CASSEYAGRYNQPQHF
TRBJ1-2 | TRBV30 | TRBD1 | many | TGTGCCTGGAGTGTCGGCAGGGGGTTCCATGGCTACACCTTC | CAWSVGRGFHGYTF
TRBJ2-7 | TRBV7-3 | TRBD1 | many | TGTGCCAGCAGCTTTCCGACAGGGGACTACGAGCAGTACTTC | CASSFPTGDYEQYF
TRBJ2-5 | TRBV10-3 | NA | many | TGTGCCATCAGTCCCGTGAATTCGGAAGAGACCCAGTACTTC | CAISPVNSEETQYF
TRBJ1-2 | TRBV6-5 | TRBD1 | NA | TGTGCCAGCAGTTACCTGAGGACAGGGGGGCGGTATGGCTACACCTTC | CASSYLRTGGRYGYTF
TRBJ2-7 | TRBV10-3 | TRBD1 | many | TGTGCCATCAGGAGTAACAGGGGGAACTACGAGCAGTACTTC | CAIRSNRGNYEQYF
TRBJ2-5 | TRBV15 | NA | many | TGTGCCACCAGCAGAGATCGGAAACAAGAGACCCAGTACTTC | CATSRDRKQETQYF
TRBJ2-2 | TRBV4-1 | NA | many | TGCGCCAGCAGCCAAGAATTGGCAACCAACACCGGGGAGCTGTTTTTT | CASSQELATNTGELFF
TRBJ2-2 | TRBV6-2/TRBV6-3 | NA | few | TGTGCCAGCAGTTACTCGATTGAGGGGAATTCGTGGGACACCGGGGAGCTGTTTTTT | CASSYSIEGNSWDTGELFF
TRBJ2-7 | TRBV7-3 | NA | many | TGTGCCAGCAGCCTAAGACGGGGGGCGAACTACGAGCAGTACTTC | CASSLRRGANYEQYF
TRBJ1-2 | TRBV28 | TRBD1 | many | TGTGCCAGCAGAAGGGACAGACTCTTCTTCTATGGCTACACCTTC | CASRRDRLFFYGYTF
TRBJ2-5 | TRBV12-3/TRBV12-4 | TRBD2 | NA | TGTGCCAGCAGCCTTGTAACTGGGACTAGCGGGATAGAGACCCAGTACTTC | CASSLVTGTSGIETQYF
TRBJ1-1 | TRBV12-3/TRBV12-4 | NA | many | TGTGCCAGCAGCCATAGACGGGGATGGACTGAAGCTTTCTTT | CASSHRRGWTEAFF
TRBJ2-2 | TRBV29-1 | NA | many | TGCAGCGTTGAAGGGAGCACCGGGGAGCTGTTTTTT | CSVEGSTGELFF
TRBJ1-1 | TRBV6-1 | TRBD1 | many | TGTGCCAGCAGTGAAGGACAGGGTCACACTGAAGCTTTCTTT | CASSEGQGHTEAFF
TRBJ2-2 | TRBV12-3/TRBV12-4 | NA | NA | TGTGCCGGCTCCGGGACACTCTGGGGCGGGGAGCTGTTTTTT | CAGSGTLWGGELFF
TRBJ2-7 | TRBV5-1 | NA | many | TGCGCCAGCAGCTACTCGTATTTGGAGGGAAAATACGAGCAGTACTTC | CASSYSYLEGKYEQYF
TRBJ1-1 | TRBV6-1 | TRBD1 | many | TGTGCCAGCAGTGGACGGACAGGGAGGAACACTGAAGCTTTCTTT | CASSGRTGRNTEAFF
TRBJ1-3 | TRBV2 | NA | many | TGTGCCAGCAGGTATCCGGCATCTGGAAACACCATATATTTT | CASRYPASGNTIYF
TRBJ2-4 | TRBV13 | TRBD2 | NA | TGTGCCAGCAGCTTTGGGCGGGGGGATGTCAAAAACATTCAGTACTTC | CASSFGRGDVKNIQYF
TRBJ1-1 | TRBV6-5 | NA | many | TGTGCCAGCAGTTACCCCTTAGGCACTGAAGCTTTCTTT | CASSYPLGTEAFF
TRBJ2-2 | TRBV12-3/TRBV12-4 | NA | many | TGTGCCAGCAGTGTTGGAGGACGTAATAGACCGGGGGAGCTGTTTTTT | CASSVGGRNRPGELFF
TRBJ2-2 | TRBV13 | TRBD1 | many | TGTGCCAGCAGTCAGGACAGGGCTTCACGCACCGGGGAGCTGTTTTTT | CASSQDRASRTGELFF
TRBJ2-7 | TRBV27 | TRBD2 | many | TGTGCCAGCAGTCAAAAGCGGGAGTACGAGCAGTACTTC | CASSQKREYEQYF
TRBJ1-2 | TRBV9 | NA | many | TGTGCCAGCAGCGTAGCTACGGGCTGGGATGGCTACACCTTC | CASSVATGWDGYTF
TRBJ2-7 | TRBV7-9 | TRBD1 | NA | TGTGCCAGCAGCGCTGGACAGGAACTTTACGAGCAGTACTTC | CASSAGQELYEQYF
TRBJ2-2 | TRBV6-5 | NA | NA | TGTGCCAGCAGTTACTACAAAACGGGGACCGCCGGGGAGCTGTTTTTT | CASSYYKTGTAGELFF
TRBJ2-7 | TRBV28 | TRBD1 | many | TGTGCCAGCAGTCATCCGGGACAGGAGACCTACGAGCAGTACTTC | CASSHPGQETYEQYF
TRBJ2-7 | TRBV29-1 | NA | many | TGCAGCGCCGCGACTAGTATGGACGAGCAGTACTTC | CSAATSMDEQYF
TRBJ2-7 | TRBV13 | NA | many | TGTGCCAGCAGCAGCCGCGCCTTCCCTGCCGAGCAGTACTTC | CASSSRAFPAEQYF
TRBJ2-2 | TRBV4-1 | NA | few | TGCGCCAGCAGCCAAGATTGGGGACAACACCGGGAGCTGTTTTTT | CASSQDWGQHRELFF
TRBJ2-7 | TRBV4-1 | NA | NA | TGCGCCAGCAGCCAAGATGATGGGGGCCAGAAACCCTGCGAGCAGTACTTC | CASSQDDGGQKPCEQYF
TRBJ2-5 | TRBV5-1 | NA | many | TGCGCCAGCAGGTCAGGACAAGAGACCCAGTACTTC | CASRSGQETQYF
TRBJ1-5 | TRBV11-3 | NA | many | TGTGCCAGCAGCTTACTTAGGGGGTGGGGGAATCAGCCCCAGCATTTT | CASSLLRGWGNQPQHF
TRBJ1-2 | TRBV18 | NA | few | TGTGCCAGCTCATCTACAGGGATTACTTATGGCTACACCTTC | CASSSTGITYGYTF
TRBJ2-7 | TRBV2 | NA | NA | TGTGCCAGCAGACAGGAATTACAGGCGGCCTACGAGCAGTACTTC | CASRQELQAAYEQYF
TRBJ1-1 | TRBV6-1 | NA | few | TGTGCCAGCAGTAGGGGCGTCCCTAACACTGAAGCTTTCTTT | CASSRGVPNTEAFF
TRBJ2-5 | TRBV5-6 | TRBD1 | many | TGTGCCAGCAGCTCCCTGGACAGGGGGGAGACCCAGTACTTC | CASSSLDRGETQYF
TRBJ2-7 | TRBV10-3 | NA | many | TGTGCCACCAAAGGGAGAGAACACGAGCAGTACTTC | CATKGREHEQYF
TRBJ2-7 | TRBV28 | NA | NA | TGTGCCAGCAGTAAGACAGTTAGGTGGGGCGAGCAGTACTTC | CASSKTVRWGEQYF
TRBJ2-2 | TRBV11-3 | NA | many | TGTGCCAGCAGCTTAGATCCCCGGTCCGGGGAGCTGTTTTTT | CASSLDPRSGELFF
TRBJ1-2 | TRBV15 | NA | once | TGTGCCACCAGCACCTCGCCAGCTAACTATGGCTACACCTTC | CATSTSPANYGYTF
TRBJ2-7 | TRBV5-1 | TRBD2 | many | TGCGCCAGCAGCTGGATGACAGGAGGCGGAGGACTAGCGGGGGACGAGCAGTACTTC | CASSWMTGGGGLAGDEQYF
TRBJ1-1 | TRBV10-1 | NA | many | TGCGCCAGCAGGAGGGGGTTTGACACTGAAGCTTTCTTT | CASRRGFDTEAFF